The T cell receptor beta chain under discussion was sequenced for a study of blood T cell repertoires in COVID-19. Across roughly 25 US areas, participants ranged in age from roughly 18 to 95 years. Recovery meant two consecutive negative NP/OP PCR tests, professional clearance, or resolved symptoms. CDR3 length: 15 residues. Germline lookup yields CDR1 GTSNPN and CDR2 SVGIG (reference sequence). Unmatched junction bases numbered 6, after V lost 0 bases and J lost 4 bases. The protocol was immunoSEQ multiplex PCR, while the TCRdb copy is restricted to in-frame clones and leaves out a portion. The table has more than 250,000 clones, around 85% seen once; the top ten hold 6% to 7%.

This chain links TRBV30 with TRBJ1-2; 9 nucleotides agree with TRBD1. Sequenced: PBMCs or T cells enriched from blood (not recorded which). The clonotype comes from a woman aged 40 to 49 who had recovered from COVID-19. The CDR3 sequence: CAWSVQGQGVYGYTF. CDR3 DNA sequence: TGTGCCTGGAGTGTCCAGGGACAGGGTGTCTATGGCTACACCTTC.